A selection of T cell receptor beta chains follows, all from one sample in a study of metastatic and nonmetastatic thyroid tumors. TCRdb ran MiXCR on the PCR reads. The sample holds some 16,000 clones, less than 20% seen once. Sequenced sample: blood. These receptors all stem from a female donor with papillary thyroid cancer or a benign thyroid nodule (not recorded which). Some clones in this sample may be carry-over from other donors' samples. CDR3s include the opening cysteine and the closing phenylalanine or tryptophan. A D gene is named only where the DNA matches it firmly. Size tells how often a clone was seen (once, few, many) or the class of an expanded clone, and some rows leave it out.

TRBV20-1,TRBJ2-7,NA,many,TGCAGTGCTAGAGGGACCCCCTACGAGCAGTACTTC,CSARGTPYEQYF
TRBV7-9,TRBJ2-1,NA,many,TGTGCCAGCACCCTCCGTGGGGTGGTGGAGTTC,CASTLRGVVEF
TRBV5-1,TRBJ1-4,NA,many,TGCGCCAGCAGCTTGACAGGGTCTGGTGAAAAACTGTTTTTT,CASSLTGSGEKLFF
TRBV6-4,TRBJ2-1,NA,few,TGTGCCAGCAGTCACTGGTTCGTGGCGAATTACAATGAGCAGTTCTTC,CASSHWFVANYNEQFF
TRBV28,TRBJ2-7,NA,NA,TGTGTCATCAGCCTATATTACGAGCAGTACTTC,CVISLYYEQYF
TRBV7-6,TRBJ2-7,NA,many,TGTGCCAGCAGCCCCTCGGAAGACTCCTACGAGCAGTACTTC,CASSPSEDSYEQYF
TRBV20-1,TRBJ1-5,NA,many,TGCAGTGCTAGAACAGGGCAACAGCCCCAGCATTTT,CSARTGQQPQHF
TRBV28,TRBJ1-5,NA,few,TGTGCCAGCAGAAGGTGGCTGATTCAGCCCCAGCATTTT,CASRRWLIQPQHF
TRBV28,TRBJ1-3,NA,few,TGTGCCGCGTGGGCACCGTTCTCTGGAAACACCATATATTTT,CAAWAPFSGNTIYF
TRBV7-7,TRBJ2-5,NA,many,TGTGCCAGCAGCCAAGGTGGAGGGGGAGAGACCCAGTACTTC,CASSQGGGGETQYF
TRBV6-1,TRBJ2-7,NA,few,TGTGCCAGCATTGAACCAGGTTGGTTACTCGAGCAGTACTTC,CASIEPGWLLEQYF
TRBV10-3,TRBJ2-2,TRBD2,medium-sized,TGTGCGACGGCGGGGGGGCCGAGCACCGGGGAGCTGTTTTTT,CATAGGPSTGELFF
TRBV13,TRBJ2-1,TRBD1,NA,TGTGCCAGCAGCTTGTCCGGGACAGCTTACAATGAGCAGTTCTTC,CASSLSGTAYNEQFF
TRBV9,TRBJ2-3,NA,many,TGTGCCAGCAGCGTAGGAGGCCTTCACCGCACAGATACGCAGTATTTT,CASSVGGLHRTDTQYF
TRBV4-1,TRBJ2-3,TRBD2,many,TGCGCCAGCAGCCAAGATCAGGTGGCTAGCGGGGGGAGCACAGATACGCAGTATTTT,CASSQDQVASGGSTDTQYF
TRBV6-2/TRBV6-3,TRBJ1-5,NA,NA,TGTGCCAGCAGACTTGGACCGTACCAGCCCCAGCATTTT,CASRLGPYQPQHF
TRBV29-1,TRBJ1-2,TRBD1,many,TGCAGCGTTGAAAAGGATCGGACAGGGCCGGTTGGCTACACCTTC,CSVEKDRTGPVGYTF
TRBV29-1,TRBJ2-2,TRBD1,many,TGCAGCGTTGTCGGGGACAGGAAGCTGTTTTTT,CSVVGDRKLFF
TRBV7-9,TRBJ2-1,NA,many,TGTGCCAGCAGCTTAGCATGGGATGAGCAGTTCTTC,CASSLAWDEQFF
TRBV19,TRBJ2-7,TRBD1,medium-sized,TGTGCCAGTGCCCGACAGGGTCCCTACGAGCAGTACTTC,CASARQGPYEQYF
TRBV18,TRBJ2-1,NA,many,TGTGCCAGCTCTCCCGTTAATGAGCAGTTCTTC,CASSPVNEQFF
TRBV6-1,TRBJ1-1,NA,few,TGTGCCAGCAGTAGGACAGAGAACACTGAAGCTTTCTTT,CASSRTENTEAFF
TRBV19,TRBJ2-2,NA,medium-sized,TGTGCCAGTAGTATCCCAGGCGGGGAGCTGTTTTTT,CASSIPGGELFF
TRBV5-6,TRBJ1-2,TRBD1,many,TGTGCCAGCAGCTGGACAGGGTGGGTTGTGGGCTACACCTTC,CASSWTGWVVGYTF
TRBV6-1,TRBJ2-5,TRBD1,many,TGTGCCAGCGGCGGACAGGGAACAGAGACCCAGTACTTC,CASGGQGTETQYF
TRBV10-3,TRBJ1-4,TRBD1,NA,TGTGCCACCTCGTCAGGGGGCAATAATGAAAAACTGTTTTTT,CATSSGGNNEKLFF
TRBV19,TRBJ2-1,TRBD2,many,TGTGCCAGTATGAGGCTAGCGGACAAGAATGAGCAGTTCTTC,CASMRLADKNEQFF
TRBV3-1,TRBJ1-5,TRBD1,many,TGTGCCAGCAGCCAGGGACAGGGGGGAGGCCAGCCCCAGCATTTT,CASSQGQGGGQPQHF
TRBV20-1,TRBJ1-2,TRBD1,few,TGCAGTGCTACCTCCCCCGATTACAGGGGAACTGGGGGCTACACCTTC,CSATSPDYRGTGGYTF
TRBV28,TRBJ2-7,TRBD1,NA,TGTGCCAGCAGCAACGCAAACCCGGGACAGACCTACTATCAGTACTTC,CASSNANPGQTYYQYF
TRBV10-3,TRBJ2-7,TRBD1,NA,TGTGCCGCACAGGGGCACAGCTCCTACGAGCAGTACTTC,CAAQGHSSYEQYF